These 24 T cell receptor beta chains originate from one sample sequenced in a study of cytomegalovirus exposure and HLA in healthy donors (dated 2017 in TCRdb). Library creation used the immunoSEQ multiplex PCR assay. A mixture of 60 forward primers for TCR Vbeta segments and 13 reverse primers for TCR Jbeta segments was used in the multiplex PCR. Drawn from immuneACCESS, this table holds only the in-frame rearrangements with V and J called that TCRdb kept. Clones are partly lost; checked studies trace under half to an unresolved V gene and leave the rest unexplained. Counted in this sample were roughly 180,000 clones; roughly a tenth of them appeared once. Roughly 1.4% of the sample rests with the top ten. The sample taken for sequencing was PBMCs. The receptors originated from a woman aged 25 to 39 in good health and CMV-seropositive.

V usage is TRBV5-1 and J usage is TRBJ1-3, with D possibly being TRBD1 (6 bases). This CDR3 contains 15 residues. Germline V CDR1 and CDR2: SGHRS, YFSETQ. Trimming pared 0 bases from V and 4 bases from J, leaving 11 bases between. The CDR3 sequence is CASSLDGGAGNTIYF. Here the CDR3 DNA reads TGCGCCAGCAGCTTGGATGGGGGGGCCGGAAACACCATATATTTT.

This chain joins TRBV7-9 and TRBJ2-2, with 7 bases that match TRBD1. The CDR3 runs 15 residues. The germline gives CDR1 SEHNR, CDR2 FQNEAQ (reference sequence). Trimming cost V 1 base and J 7 bases; bases outside gene matches: 6. The CDR3 region has the DNA TGTGCCAGCAGCTTAGTACAGGGGAGAGGCGGGGAGCTGTTTTTT. Translation: CASSLVQGRGGELFF.

The CDR3 bases are TGTGCCAGCAGTTTGCCCCTCCCCCGGGACTTCGAGCAGTACTTC. It encodes CASSLPLPRDFEQYF. V usage is TRBV28 and J usage is TRBJ2-7, with a possible D match to TRBD2 (6 bases). The CDR3 covers 15 residues. The germline gives CDR1 MDHEN, CDR2 SYDVKM. V was cut by 3 bases and J by 6 bases, with 18 bases left in between. Complete variable domain (other parts from reference TRBV28 and TRBJ2-7): DVKVTQSSRYLVKRTGEKVFLECVQDMDHENMFWYRQDPGLGLRLIYFSYDVKMKEKGDIPEGYSVSREKKERFSLILESASTNQTSMYLCASSLPLPRDFEQYFGPGTRLTVT.

This chain joins TRBV7-9 and TRBJ2-3, with D possibly being TRBD2 (5 bases). Germline CDR1 reads SEHNR; CDR2 reads FQNEAQ (reference sequence). The CDR3 is 15 amino acids. V lost 10 bases, J lost 4 bases, and 21 bases lay in between. The CDR3 loop is CAITGLGLSADTQYF. In nucleotides, the CDR3 is TGTGCCATCACCGGACTCGGCCTAAGCGCAGATACGCAGTATTTT.

J is TRBJ1-6 and V is TRBV6-1, with D maybe TRBD1 (6 bases). The length of the CDR3 is 13 residues. V lost 4 bases, J lost 9 bases, and 10 bases lay in between. CDR1 MNHNS and CDR2 SASEGT come from the germline V gene. The CDR3 bases are TGTGCCAGCAGTGCCAGGGGTTCTTCACCCCTCCACTTT. Translating it yields CASSARGSSPLHF.

This chain uses TRBV7-3 with TRBJ1-1; the D is unclear. Trimming cost V 5 bases and J 7 bases, with 14 bases left between them. Looked up from germline, CDR1 is SGHTA and CDR2 is FQGTGA. CDR3 size: 13 residues. Here the CDR3 DNA reads TGTGCCAGCAGCCCGACGTCGGGTGGTGAAGCTTTCTTT. It is translated as CASSPTSGGEAFF.

This clone was found a few times. The J gene is TRBJ2-5, the V gene TRBV7-2; TRBD2 is a possible D gene (5 bases). The CDR3 extends over 15 amino acids. The germline V gene has CDR1 SGHTA and CDR2 FQGNSA. V was pared by 6 bases and J by 1 base, with 15 bases between. The DNA for the CDR3 is TGTGCCAGCAGGAAGGGAGTAGGTACCCAAGAGACCCAGTACTTC. It translates to CASRKGVGTQETQYF.

The chain carries TRBV4-2 and TRBJ1-3; TRBD1 aligns across 7 bases. The germline V gene has CDR1 LGHNA and CDR2 YNFKEQ. The J segment lost 5 bases and the V segment lost 7 bases, leaving 8 bases of the junction unmatched. The length of the CDR3 is 14 residues. The CDR3 bases are TGTGCCAGCAAGAGTCCGGGACAGAGAAACACCATATATTTT. As protein: CASKSPGQRNTIYF.

This sequence joins TRBV6-5 and TRBJ2-1; tentative D call: TRBD2 (5 bases). Germline V lookup: CDR1 MNHEY, CDR2 SVGAGI. V dropped 8 bases and J dropped 7 bases, with 12 bases sitting between them. This CDR3 region has 12 residues. CDR3 residues: CASEGVGNEQFF. Here the CDR3 DNA reads TGTGCCAGCGAGGGTGTAGGAAATGAGCAGTTCTTC.

The gene calls are TRBV9 and TRBJ2-5; D possibly corresponds to TRBD2 (5 bases). The CDR3 spans 14 residues. Looked up from germline, CDR1 is SGDLS and CDR2 is YYNGEE. V lost 2 bases, J lost 2 bases, and 10 bases lay in between. CDR3 in DNA: TGTGCCAGCAGCGTCTTTAGCGATCAAGAGACCCAGTACTTC. As protein: CASSVFSDQETQYF. Supplemented by reference TRBV9 and TRBJ2-5, the full variable domain reads DSGVTQTPKHLITATGQRVTLRCSPRSGDLSVYWYQQSLDQGLQFLIQYYNGEERAKGNILERFSAQQFPDLHSELNLSSLELGDSALYFCASSVFSDQETQYFGPGTRLLVL.

This clone has just a few counts. The chain employs TRBV2 and TRBJ2-6; tentatively, D is TRBD1 (5 bases). Germline-derived CDR1 and CDR2 are SNHLY and FYNNEI. V lost 7 bases and J lost 3, with 13 bases in between. The CDR3 extends over 15 amino acids. CDR3 coding DNA: TGTGCCAGCATGAGAAGACAGTATGGGGCCAACGTCCTGACTTTC. As protein: CASMRRQYGANVLTF.

The chain recombines TRBV9 with TRBJ2-3; D might be TRBD1 (6 bases). The ends were cut back, 2 bases at V and 1 base at J, with 14 bases in the middle. The germline gives CDR1 SGDLS, CDR2 YYNGEE. The CDR3 runs 16 residues. In nucleotides, the CDR3 is TGTGCCAGCAGCGTCCACAGGGAACCTGGCACAGATACGCAGTATTTT. It specifies CASSVHREPGTDTQYF.

This clone was picked up a small number of times. The chain links TRBV6-5 to TRBJ2-5; the D gene is possibly TRBD1 (5 bases). Per germline, CDR1 MNHEY and CDR2 SVGAGI. The CDR3 sequence is 13 residues long. V was trimmed by 3 bases and J by 3 bases, leaving 8 bases between them. The CDR3 sequence is CASSYNRKETQYF. For the CDR3, the DNA is TGTGCCAGCAGTTATAACAGGAAAGAGACCCAGTACTTC.

This chain links TRBV6-5 with TRBJ2-1, with D possibly TRBD2 on 6 matching bases. V was cut by 5 bases and J by 11 bases, with 13 bases left in between. This CDR3 has 12 amino acids. CDR1 and CDR2 (germline): MNHEY, SVGAGI. Here the CDR3 reads CASSRHSGQQFF. In nucleotides, the CDR3 is TGTGCCAGCAGTCGTCATAGCGGCCAGCAGTTCTTC.

The DNA of the CDR3 is TGTGCCAGCAGCTTGTCCCTAGCGGGAGCCTACGAGCAGTACTTC. This sequence encodes CASSLSLAGAYEQYF. This chain joins TRBV5-4 and TRBJ2-7, with 10 bases aligning to TRBD2. The CDR3 runs to 15 residues. The V gene end was trimmed by 1 base and the J gene end by 2 bases; junction bases not matched to a gene: 3. Germline V gene sequence: CDR1 SGHNT, CDR2 YYREEE (reference sequence). The full variable domain, in which reference TRBV5-4 and TRBJ2-7 provide the parts outside the CDR3, is ETGVTQSPTHLIKTRGQQVTLRCSSQSGHNTVSWYQQALGQGPQFIFQYYREEENGRGNFPPRFSGLQFPNYSSELNVNALELDDSALYLCASSLSLAGAYEQYFGPGTRLTVT.

V is TRBV30 and J is TRBJ2-4; possible D gene TRBD2, 7 bases. The CDR3 totals 19 residues. From germline, CDR1 is GTSNPN and CDR2 SVGIG (reference sequence). Trimming removed 5 bases from V and 0 bases from J, with 26 bases in between. DNA of the CDR3: TGTGCCTGGCCGATGCCCCGTGTAGGGGGAGGGGGAGCCAAAAACATTCAGTACTTC. The encoded protein is CAWPMPRVGGGGAKNIQYF.

There are a few counts of this clone. The J gene is TRBJ1-1, the V gene TRBV29-1; 7 bases fit TRBD1. The trim removed 4 bases at V and 0 bases at J, leaving 2 bases unmatched. Germline V lookup: CDR1 SQVTM, CDR2 ANQGSEA. The length of the CDR3 is 13 residues. The CDR3 DNA sequence: TGCAGCGTTGCGGGACAGATGAACACTGAAGCTTTCTTT. Translated: CSVAGQMNTEAFF.

In this sample, this clone turned up a few times. The V call is TRBV7-2, the J call TRBJ2-1; 7 bases line up with TRBD2. Germline trimming cut 5 bases from V and 5 bases from J; bases unmatched to any gene: 9. The length of the CDR3 is 15 residues. Per germline, CDR1 SGHTA and CDR2 FQGNSA. The CDR3 bases are TGTGCCAGCAGCCCAACTCCCGGACTAGACAATGAGCAGTTCTTC. Its protein product is CASSPTPGLDNEQFF.

This clone has only a few counts. The chain recombines TRBV6-1 with TRBJ1-5; D perhaps matches TRBD1 (5 bases). Germline CDR1 is MNHNS and CDR2 is SASEGT. With 3 bases removed from V and 3 bases from J, the gap between germline ends came to 12 bases. This CDR3 contains 15 residues. The DNA of the CDR3 is TGTGCCAGCAGTGAGTGGGGCGTGAACAATCAGCCCCAGCATTTT. It is translated as CASSEWGVNNQPQHF.

In DNA, the CDR3 is TGTGCCAGCAGCCCCAAGGGGGACCCCGGTCGGAGCACTGAAGCTTTCTTT. Translating gives CASSPKGDPGRSTEAFF. The rearrangement joins TRBV7-3 to TRBJ1-1, with D possibly being TRBD1 (6 bases). The length of the CDR3 is 17 residues. Germline loops: CDR1 SGHTA, CDR2 FQGTGA. Trimming pared 5 bases from V and 4 bases from J, leaving 23 bases between.

The genes are TRBV27 and TRBJ2-2, with TRBD1 identical over 9 bases. Per the germline V gene, CDR1 is MNHEY and CDR2 is SMNVEV (reference sequence). CDR3 length: 17 amino acids. V gave up 5 bases and J gave up 7 bases; unmatched junction bases: 14. The CDR3 nucleotides read TGTGCCAGCAGTCTTCTTCCGGGACAGGGTGGTCTCGGGGAGCTGTTTTTT. This gives the protein CASSLLPGQGGLGELFF.

The rearrangement links TRBV30 to TRBJ1-1; the match to TRBD1 covers 9 bases. CDR3 length: 16 residues. Germline-derived CDR1 and CDR2 are GTSNPN and SVGIG (reference sequence). With V trimmed by 3 bases and J by 2 bases, 10 bases remained unmatched. The CDR3 DNA reads TGTGCCTGGAGGCTCCCGGGACAGGGACTTAACACTGAAGCTTTCTTT. Its protein product is CAWRLPGQGLNTEAFF.

The CDR3 loop reads CASSLESSGRGEQYF. The CDR3 DNA reads TGTGCCAGCAGCTTAGAGTCTAGCGGGAGGGGCGAGCAGTACTTC. V usage is TRBV13 and J usage is TRBJ2-7, with TRBD2 identical over 12 bases. J was trimmed by 6 bases and V by 1 base; bases with no gene match: 4. Germline lookup yields CDR1 PRHDT and CDR2 FYEKMQ (reference sequence). The CDR3 covers 15 residues. The full variable domain, with the rest looked up from reference TRBV13 and TRBJ2-7, is AAGVIQSPRHLIKEKRETATLKCYPIPRHDTVYWYQQGPGQDPQFLISFYEKMQSDKGSIPDRFSAQQFSDYHSELNMSSLELGDSALYFCASSLESSGRGEQYFGPGTRLTVT.

The chain carries TRBV20-1 and TRBJ2-1; 7 bases align to TRBD2. Losses at the gene ends were 6 bases for V and 8 bases for J; bases not matched to a gene: 4. The CDR3 is made up of 11 amino acids. Germline V CDR1 and CDR2: DFQATT, SNEGSKA (reference sequence). CDR3 in DNA: TGCAGTGCGTCACTAGCGTATGAGCAGTTCTTC. Encoded protein: CSASLAYEQFF.